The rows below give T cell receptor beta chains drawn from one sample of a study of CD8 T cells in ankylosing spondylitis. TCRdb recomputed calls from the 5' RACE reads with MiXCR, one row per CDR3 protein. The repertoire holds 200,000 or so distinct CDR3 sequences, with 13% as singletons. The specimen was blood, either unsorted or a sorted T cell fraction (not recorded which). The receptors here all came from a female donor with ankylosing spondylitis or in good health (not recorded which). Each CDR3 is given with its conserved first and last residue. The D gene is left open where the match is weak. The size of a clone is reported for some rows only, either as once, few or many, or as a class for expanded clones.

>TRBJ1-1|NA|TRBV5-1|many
CASSLHPGTEAFF
TGCGCCAGCAGCTTGCATCCCGGCACTGAAGCTTTCTTT
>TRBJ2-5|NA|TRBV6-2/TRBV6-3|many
CASSYIERVETQYF
TGTGCCAGCAGTTACATCGAGCGGGTAGAGACCCAGTACTTC
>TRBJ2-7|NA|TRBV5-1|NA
CASSLDPAYEQYF
TGCGCCAGCAGCTTGGACCCCGCCTACGAGCAGTACTTC
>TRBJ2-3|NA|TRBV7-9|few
CASSNEFTQYF
TGTGCCAGCAGCAACGAATTTACGCAGTATTTT
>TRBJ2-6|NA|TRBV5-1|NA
CASSTTGSGANVLTF
TGCGCCAGCAGCACCACAGGGTCTGGGGCCAACGTCCTGACTTTC
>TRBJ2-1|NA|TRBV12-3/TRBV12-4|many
CASRPTSPYNEQFF
TGTGCCAGCAGGCCGACATCCCCTTACAATGAGCAGTTCTTC
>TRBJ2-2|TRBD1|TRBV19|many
CASSIGGTGNTGELFF
TGTGCCAGTAGTATCGGCGGGACAGGGAACACCGGGGAGCTGTTTTTT
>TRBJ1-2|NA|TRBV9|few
CASSVDPRGDYGYTF
TGTGCCAGCAGCGTAGATCCTCGGGGAGACTATGGCTACACCTTC
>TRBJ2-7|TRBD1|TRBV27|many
CASSLVGQGIFTYEQYF
TGTGCCAGCAGTTTAGTGGGACAGGGTATTTTTACCTACGAGCAGTACTTC
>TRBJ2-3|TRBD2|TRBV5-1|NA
CASSSGLAGGRDTQYF
TGCGCCAGCAGCTCGGGACTAGCGGGAGGAAGAGATACGCAGTATTTT
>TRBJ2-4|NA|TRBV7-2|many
CASTTWGGASGNIQYF
TGTGCCAGCACCACTTGGGGGGGGGCGTCTGGAAACATTCAGTACTTC